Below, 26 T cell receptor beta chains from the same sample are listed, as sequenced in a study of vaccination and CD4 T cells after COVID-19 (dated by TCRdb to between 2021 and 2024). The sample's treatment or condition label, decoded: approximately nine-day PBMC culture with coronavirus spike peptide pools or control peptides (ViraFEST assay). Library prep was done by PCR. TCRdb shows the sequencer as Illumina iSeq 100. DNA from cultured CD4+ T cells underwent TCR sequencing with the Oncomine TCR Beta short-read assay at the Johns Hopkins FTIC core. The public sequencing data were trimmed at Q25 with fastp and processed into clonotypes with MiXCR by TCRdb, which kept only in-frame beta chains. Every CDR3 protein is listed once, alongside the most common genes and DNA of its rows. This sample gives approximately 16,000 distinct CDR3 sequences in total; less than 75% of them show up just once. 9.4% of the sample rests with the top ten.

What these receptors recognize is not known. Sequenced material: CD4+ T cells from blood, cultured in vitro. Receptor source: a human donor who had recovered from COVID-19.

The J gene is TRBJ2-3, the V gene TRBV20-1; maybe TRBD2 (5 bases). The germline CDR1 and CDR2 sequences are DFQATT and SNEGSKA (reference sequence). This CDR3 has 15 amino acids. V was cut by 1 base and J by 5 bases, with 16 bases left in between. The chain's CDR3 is CSARAEAARGDTQYF. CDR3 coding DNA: TGCAGTGCTAGAGCTGAGGCTGCCCGGGGAGATACGCAGTATTTT.

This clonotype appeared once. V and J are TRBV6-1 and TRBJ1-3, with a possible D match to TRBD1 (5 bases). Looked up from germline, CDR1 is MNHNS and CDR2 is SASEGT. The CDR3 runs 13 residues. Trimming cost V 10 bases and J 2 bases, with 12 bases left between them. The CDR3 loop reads CATGGGTGNTIYF. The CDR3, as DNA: TGTGCCACTGGGGGTGGAACTGGAAACACCATATATTTT.

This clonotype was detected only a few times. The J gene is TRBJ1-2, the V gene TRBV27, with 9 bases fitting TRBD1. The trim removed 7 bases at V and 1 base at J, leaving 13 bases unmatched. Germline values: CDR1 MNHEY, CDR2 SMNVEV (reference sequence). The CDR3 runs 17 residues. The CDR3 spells CASTSSPGQGHNYGYTF. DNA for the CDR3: TGTGCCAGCACCTCCAGCCCGGGACAGGGACATAACTATGGCTACACCTTC.

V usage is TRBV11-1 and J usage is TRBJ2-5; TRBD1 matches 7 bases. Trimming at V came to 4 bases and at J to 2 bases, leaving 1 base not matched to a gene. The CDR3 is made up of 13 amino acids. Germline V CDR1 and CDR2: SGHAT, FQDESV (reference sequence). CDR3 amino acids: CASSSGQQETQYF. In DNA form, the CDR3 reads TGTGCCAGCAGCTCGGGACAGCAAGAGACCCAGTACTTC.

The CDR3 coding sequence is TGTGCCAGCAGAATAGCGGGACAAGAGACCCAGTACTTC. Its translation is CASRIAGQETQYF. The chain combines TRBV6-2 or TRBV6-3 with TRBJ2-5, with TRBD2 identical over 8 bases. The V gene end was trimmed by 6 bases and the J gene end by 2 bases; junction bases not matched to a gene: 2. The CDR3 runs 13 residues. The germline V gene has CDR1 MNHEY and CDR2 SVGEGT.

CDR3 sequence reads: CSAGQTTSTDTQYF. DNA for the CDR3: TGCAGTGCTGGACAGACAACTAGCACAGATACGCAGTATTTT. This rearrangement joins TRBV20-1 to TRBJ2-3; a weak D match, TRBD1 (6 bases). This CDR3 has 14 amino acids. Trimming shortened V by 5 bases and J by 0 bases, and 12 bases separated the two germline ends. Germline V lookup: CDR1 DFQATT, CDR2 SNEGSKA (reference sequence).

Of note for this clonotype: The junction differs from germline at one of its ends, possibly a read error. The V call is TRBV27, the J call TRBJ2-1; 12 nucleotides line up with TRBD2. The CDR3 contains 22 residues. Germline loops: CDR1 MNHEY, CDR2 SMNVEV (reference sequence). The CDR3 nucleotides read TGTGCCAGCAGTTTATCCACTTTATCGGCTTATCTAGCGGGAGGGCCGAACAATGAGCAGCTCTTC. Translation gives CASSLSTLSAYLAGGPNNEQLF.

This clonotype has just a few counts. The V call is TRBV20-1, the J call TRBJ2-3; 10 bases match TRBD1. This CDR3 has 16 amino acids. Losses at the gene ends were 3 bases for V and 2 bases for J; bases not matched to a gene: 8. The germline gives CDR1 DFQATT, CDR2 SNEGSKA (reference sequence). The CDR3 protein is CSASAPGQGTTDTQYF. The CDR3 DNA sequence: TGCAGTGCTAGCGCCCCGGGACAGGGGACCACAGATACGCAGTATTTT.

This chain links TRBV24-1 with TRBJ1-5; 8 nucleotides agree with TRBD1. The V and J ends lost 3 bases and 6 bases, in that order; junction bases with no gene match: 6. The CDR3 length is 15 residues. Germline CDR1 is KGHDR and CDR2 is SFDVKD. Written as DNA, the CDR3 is TGTGCCACCAGTGATGGTGGACAGGGCTCTCAGCCCCAGCATTTT. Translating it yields CATSDGGQGSQPQHF.

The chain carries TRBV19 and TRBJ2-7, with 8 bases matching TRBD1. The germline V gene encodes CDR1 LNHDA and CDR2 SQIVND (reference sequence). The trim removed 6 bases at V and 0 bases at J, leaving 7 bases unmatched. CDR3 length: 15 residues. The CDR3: CASSPGQGTSYEQYF. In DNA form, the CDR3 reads TGTGCCAGTAGCCCTGGACAGGGAACCTCCTACGAGCAGTACTTC.

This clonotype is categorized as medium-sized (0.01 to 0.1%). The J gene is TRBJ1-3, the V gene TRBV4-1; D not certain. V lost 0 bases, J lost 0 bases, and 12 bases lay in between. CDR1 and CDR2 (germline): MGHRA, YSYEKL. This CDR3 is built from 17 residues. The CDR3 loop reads CASSQDEEPVSGNTIYF. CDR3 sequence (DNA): TGCGCCAGCAGCCAAGATGAAGAGCCCGTCTCTGGAAACACCATATATTTT.

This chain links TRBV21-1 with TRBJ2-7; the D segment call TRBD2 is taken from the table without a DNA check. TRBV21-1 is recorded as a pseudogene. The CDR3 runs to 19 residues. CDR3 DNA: TGTGCCAGCAGCAAAAGGAAGATCGGGACTAGCGGTTGGGTCTACGAGCAGTACTTC. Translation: CASSKRKIGTSGWVYEQYF.

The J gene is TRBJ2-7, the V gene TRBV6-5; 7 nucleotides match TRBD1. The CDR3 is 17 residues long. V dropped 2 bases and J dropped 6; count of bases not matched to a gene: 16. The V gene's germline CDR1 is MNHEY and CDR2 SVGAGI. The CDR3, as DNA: TGTGCCAGCAGTTACAGCCTCCAATGGCCAGGGGGTGCCGAGCAGTACTTC. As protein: CASSYSLQWPGGAEQYF.

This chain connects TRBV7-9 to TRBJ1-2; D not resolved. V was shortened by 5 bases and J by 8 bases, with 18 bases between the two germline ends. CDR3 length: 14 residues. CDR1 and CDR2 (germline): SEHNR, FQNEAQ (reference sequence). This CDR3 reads CASSPWAGSVGYTF. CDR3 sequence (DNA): TGTGCCAGCAGCCCCTGGGCCGGATCTGTGGGCTACACCTTC.

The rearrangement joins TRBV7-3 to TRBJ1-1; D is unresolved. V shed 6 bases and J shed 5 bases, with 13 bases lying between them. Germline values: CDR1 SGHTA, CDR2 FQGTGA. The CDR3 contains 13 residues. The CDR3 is CASRGDELTEAFF. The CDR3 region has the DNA TGTGCCAGCAGGGGCGACGAGCTTACTGAAGCTTTCTTT. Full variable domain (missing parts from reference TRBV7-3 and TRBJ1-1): GAGVSQTPSNKVTEKGKYVELRCDPISGHTALYWYRQSLGQGPEFLIYFQGTGAADDSGLPNDRFFAVRPEGSVSTLKIQRTERGDSAVYLCASRGDELTEAFFGQGTRLTVV.

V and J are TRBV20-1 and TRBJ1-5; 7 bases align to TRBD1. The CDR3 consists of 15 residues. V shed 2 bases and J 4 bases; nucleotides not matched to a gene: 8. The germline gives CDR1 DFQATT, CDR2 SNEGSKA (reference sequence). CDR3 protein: CSARPPQGGNQPQHF. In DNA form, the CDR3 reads TGCAGTGCTAGACCTCCCCAGGGGGGTAATCAGCCCCAGCATTTT.

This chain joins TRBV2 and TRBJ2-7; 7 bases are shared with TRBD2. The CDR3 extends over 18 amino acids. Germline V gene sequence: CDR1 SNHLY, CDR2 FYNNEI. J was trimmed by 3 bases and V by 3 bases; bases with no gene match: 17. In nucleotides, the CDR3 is TGTGCCAGCAGTGATGGGTCCCCCGTCGTGGGACTAATCTACGAGCAGTACTTC. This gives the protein CASSDGSPVVGLIYEQYF.

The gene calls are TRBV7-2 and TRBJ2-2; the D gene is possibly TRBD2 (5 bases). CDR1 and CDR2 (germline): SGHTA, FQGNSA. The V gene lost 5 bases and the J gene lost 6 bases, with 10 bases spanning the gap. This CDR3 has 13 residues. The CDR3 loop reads CASSQAEAGELFF. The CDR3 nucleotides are TGTGCCAGCAGCCAGGCGGAGGCCGGGGAGCTGTTTTTT.

The CDR3 sequence is CATPSYGGSSANYGYTF. As DNA, the CDR3 is TGTGCCACCCCCTCATATGGGGGGTCTTCAGCTAACTATGGCTACACCTTC. V usage is TRBV28 and J usage is TRBJ1-2; D is possibly TRBD1 (5 bases). This CDR3 contains 17 residues. The V gene lost 10 bases and the J gene lost 0 bases, with 24 bases spanning the gap. Germline V CDR1 and CDR2: MDHEN, SYDVKM.

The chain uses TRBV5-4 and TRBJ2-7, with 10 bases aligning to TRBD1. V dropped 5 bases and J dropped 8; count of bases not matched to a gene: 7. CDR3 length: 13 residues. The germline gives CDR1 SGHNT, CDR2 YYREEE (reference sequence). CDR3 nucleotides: TGTGCCAGCAGTGCCCCGGGACAGGGGAAGCAGTACTTC. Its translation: CASSAPGQGKQYF.

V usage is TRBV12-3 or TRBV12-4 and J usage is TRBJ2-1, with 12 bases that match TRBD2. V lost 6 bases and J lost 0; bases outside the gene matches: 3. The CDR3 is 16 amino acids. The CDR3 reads CASSGLAGPSYNEQFF. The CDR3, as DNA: TGTGCCAGCAGCGGACTAGCGGGACCCTCCTACAATGAGCAGTTCTTC.

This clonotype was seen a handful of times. CDR3 bases: TGTGCCAGCAGCCTAAGACAGGGGTCTGATGGCTACACCTTC. This translates into CASSLRQGSDGYTF. The rearrangement links TRBV6-1 to TRBJ1-2; 8 bases align to TRBD1. V dropped 6 bases and J dropped 6; count of bases not matched to a gene: 9. This CDR3 contains 14 residues. Germline V CDR1 and CDR2: MNHNS, SASEGT.

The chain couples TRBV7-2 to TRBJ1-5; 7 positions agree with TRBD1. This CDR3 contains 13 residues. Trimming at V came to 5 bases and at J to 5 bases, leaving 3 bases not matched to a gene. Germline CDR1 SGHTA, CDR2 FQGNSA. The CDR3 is CASSLGTDQPQHF. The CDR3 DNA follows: TGTGCCAGCAGCCTAGGGACAGATCAGCCCCAGCATTTT.

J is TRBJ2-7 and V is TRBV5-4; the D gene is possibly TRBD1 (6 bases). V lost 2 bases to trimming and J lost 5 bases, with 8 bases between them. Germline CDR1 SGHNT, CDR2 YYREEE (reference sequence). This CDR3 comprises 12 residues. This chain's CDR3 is CASSFTGNEQYF. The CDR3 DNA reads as TGTGCCAGCAGCTTTACAGGGAACGAGCAGTACTTC.

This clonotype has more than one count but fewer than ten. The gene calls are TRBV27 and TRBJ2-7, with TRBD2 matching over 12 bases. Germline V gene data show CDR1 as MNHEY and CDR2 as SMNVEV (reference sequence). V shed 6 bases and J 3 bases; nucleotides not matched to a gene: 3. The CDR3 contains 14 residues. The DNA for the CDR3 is TGTGCCAGCAGAGGACTAGCGGGGAGCTACGAGCAGTACTTC. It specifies CASRGLAGSYEQYF.

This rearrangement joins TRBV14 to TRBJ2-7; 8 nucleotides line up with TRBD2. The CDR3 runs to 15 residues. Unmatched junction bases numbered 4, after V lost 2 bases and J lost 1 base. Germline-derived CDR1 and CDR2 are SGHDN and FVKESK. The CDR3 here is CASSQSSGYSYEQYF. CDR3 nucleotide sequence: TGTGCCAGCAGCCAATCTAGCGGGTATTCCTACGAGCAGTACTTC.